Given below is one TCR beta chain in context. There are many counts of this clonotype. Its antigen has not been determined. Base qualities are missing; no much larger clone stands one base away. The entry originates in a study of early T cells in non-severe SARS-CoV-2 infection (dated by TCRdb to 2020 to 2022). Background on the whole study: Because TCR sequencing was done on bulk RNA from unsorted whole blood, the alpha and beta chains could not be paired. The study at large found these results: VDJdb matching was skewed toward anti-spike CD8 responses and likely underestimated virus-specific expansions by missing private and CD4 specificities.

The CDR3 spans 13 residues, from the cysteine through the phenylalanine. Only CDR3 DNA remains: 39 bases, in frame from the first base. CDR1 and CDR2 (SGHKS, YYEKEE) derive from the germline V gene (reference sequence). Trimming takes 0 bases from V and 5 bases from J, and the germline ends sit 8 bases apart. Libraries were prepared through 5' RACE. The run used a NextSeq 500. In the TCR library protocol, unique molecular identifiers were attached to individual cDNA molecules to correct for PCR bias and sequencing error. TCR alpha and beta chains were both sequenced, and the abundances of alpha and beta sequences in each sample were closely correlated with each other. The study's own analysis went as follows. Decombinator V4 was used to perform V gene, J gene and CDR3 annotation of TCR sequences. TCRs were defined as expanded if a significant change between any two time points was detected under a Poisson model with p below 0.0001. TCR abundances were normalised to the total number of TCRs sequenced per sample and expressed as counts per million. TRAV1-2 paired with TRAJ12, TRAJ20 or TRAJ33 defined MAIT TCRs, while TRAV10 paired with TRAJ18 defined iNKT TCRs. VDJdb, accessed 1 November 2021, was searched for CMV, EBV and SARS-CoV-2 annotated TCRs, excluding TCRs annotated for multiple antigens. TCRdb handled the public reads itself, with Q25 trimming in fastp and clone calling in MiXCR, and kept productive beta chains. When rows share a CDR3 protein, they turn into one entry using the most common DNA and genes. The V and J calls follow TCRdb's processing rather than the paper's. A total of roughly 38,000 distinct CDR3 sequences appear in this sample, about 5.5% of them only once. The biggest ten clones account for 4% to 4.5% of the sample.

This was a case-control study nested in a cohort of healthcare workers in London, UK, who had nasopharyngeal swab PCR tests and blood samples taken every week. Healthcare workers were recruited during the week of the UK lockdown, between 23 and 31 March 2020, and followed weekly for up to 16 weeks. Sample: whole blood, taken at baseline. The sequence derives from an adult who was a healthcare worker with PCR-confirmed SARS-CoV-2 infection or an uninfected control (not recorded which). This receptor chain uses TRBV5-5 and TRBJ1-1, with the D gene too uncertain to name. The nucleotide sequence reads as follows: TGTGCCAGCAGCTTGGGTACCGCGACTGAAGCTTTCTTT. Its protein product is CASSLGTATEAFF.